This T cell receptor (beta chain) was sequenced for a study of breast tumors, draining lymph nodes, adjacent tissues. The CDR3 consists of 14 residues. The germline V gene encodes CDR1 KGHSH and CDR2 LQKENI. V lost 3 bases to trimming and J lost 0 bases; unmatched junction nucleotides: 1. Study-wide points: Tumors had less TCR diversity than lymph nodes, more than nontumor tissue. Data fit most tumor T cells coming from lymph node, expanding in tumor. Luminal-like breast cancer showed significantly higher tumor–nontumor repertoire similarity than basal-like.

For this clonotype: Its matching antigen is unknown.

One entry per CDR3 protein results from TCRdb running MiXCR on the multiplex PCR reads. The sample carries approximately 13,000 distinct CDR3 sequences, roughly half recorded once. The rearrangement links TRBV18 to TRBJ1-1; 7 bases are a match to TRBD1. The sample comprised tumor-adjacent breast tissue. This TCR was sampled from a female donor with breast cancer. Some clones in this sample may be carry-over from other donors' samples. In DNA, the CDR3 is TGTGCCAGCTCACCTCAGGGGGTGAACACTGAAGCTTTCTTT. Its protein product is CASSPQGVNTEAFF.